The clone carrying this T cell receptor beta chain appeared a few times. These data are taken from a study of T cells in Graves' hyperthyroidism and ophthalmopathy. Trimming removed 0 bases at V and 3 bases at J, with 8 bases between. The CDR3 contains 14 residues. The germline CDR1 and CDR2 sequences are DFQATT and SNEGSKA (reference sequence). Diagnostic assessment was based on clinical symptoms, serum thyroxine and TRAb, thyroid ultrasound and orbital computed tomography. Amplification of TCR beta CDR3 regions was performed using RNA transcripts as template. With the HTBI primer set, the TCR CDR3 went through a first round of RT-PCR. TCRdb reprocessed the multiplex PCR reads with MiXCR, giving one entry per CDR3 protein. Among 400,000 to 500,000 distinct CDR3 sequences listed, around 14% were seen once.

This clonotype was obtained from a woman under 30 with Graves' hyperthyroidism. The sequenced sample consisted of blood. The chain joins TRBV20-1 to TRBJ1-4, with a tentative D call TRBD1 (5 bases). Here the CDR3 reads CSARDWGPNEKLFF. For the CDR3, the DNA is TGCAGTGCTAGAGATTGGGGACCTAATGAAAAACTGTTTTTT.